These 20 T cell receptor beta chains were all obtained from the same sample, sequenced in a study of early stage breast cancer tumors listed by TCRdb under 2017. Library preparation used the immunoSEQ multiplex PCR assay. What TCRdb holds here is the immuneACCESS table cut down to in-frame rearrangements. Part of the clones is not present; checked against another copy, under half of the missing clones reflect an unresolved V gene, and the others are unexplained. The sample includes some 24,000 clones, with approximately 67% observed a single time. 9.5% to 10% of the sample is taken by the ten largest. The sample taken for sequencing was breast tumor tissue. Receptor source: a person between 55 and 70 years old with breast cancer.

This clone was counted a single time. J is TRBJ1-5 and V is TRBV30, with a tentative D call TRBD1 (6 bases). The CDR3 loop spans 14 amino acids. The germline V and J ends were trimmed by 1 base and 7 bases, with 14 bases remaining between them. The germline gives CDR1 GTSNPN, CDR2 SVGIG (reference sequence). In DNA form, the CDR3 reads TGTGCCTGGAGTGGTGGGGGCGCAGGGCAGCCCCAGCATTTT. Translation gives CAWSGGGAGQPQHF.

This clone was found many times. This rearrangement joins TRBV5-6 to TRBJ1-2; D gene unclear. CDR3 size: 15 residues. The V gene lost 2 bases and the J gene lost 4 bases, with 15 bases spanning the gap. The germline V gene has CDR1 SGHDT and CDR2 YYEEEE. CDR3 nucleotide sequence: TGTGCCAGCAGCTTCGGAAGCGGGCCTTTCTATGGCTACACCTTC. Translation gives CASSFGSGPFYGYTF.

CDR3 loop: CASSSGTDALGKLFF. The CDR3 bases are TGTGCCAGCAGCTCTGGGACTGATGCGTTAGGAAAACTGTTTTTT. The genes are TRBV27 and TRBJ1-4, with a possible D match to TRBD1 (5 bases). The CDR3 covers 15 residues. V lost 6 bases, J lost 10 bases, and 21 bases lay in between. Looked up from germline, CDR1 is MNHEY and CDR2 is SMNVEV (reference sequence).

This clone was detected a few times. This sequence joins TRBV7-2 and TRBJ2-5; 12 bases agree with TRBD1. This CDR3 spans 17 amino acids. The junction had 8 bases not matched to a gene; V was cut back by 5 bases and J by 1 base. CDR1 and CDR2 from the germline V gene are SGHTA and FQGNSA. The DNA for the CDR3 is TGTGCCAGCAGCCCCCAGGGGACAGGGGGCTCCCAAGAGACCCAGTACTTC. Translating it yields CASSPQGTGGSQETQYF.

V usage is TRBV4-3 and J usage is TRBJ2-5; no definite D call. The CDR3 totals 14 residues. V lost 0 bases to trimming and J lost 1 base, with 6 bases between them. The germline gives CDR1 LGHNA, CDR2 YSLEER. CDR3 protein: CASSQERSQETQYF. The CDR3 DNA is TGCGCCAGCAGCCAAGAACGGTCCCAAGAGACCCAGTACTTC.

The chain recombines TRBV28 with TRBJ2-3; D unclear. Germline lookup yields CDR1 MDHEN and CDR2 SYDVKM. Trimming removed 4 bases at V and 4 bases at J, with 9 bases between. The CDR3 sequence is 13 residues long. Here the CDR3 DNA reads TGTGCCAGCAGTTCGTACAGCCCAGATACGCAGTATTTT. Translation: CASSSYSPDTQYF.

The chain carries TRBV19 and TRBJ2-7; 11 bases are shared with TRBD1. The V and J ends lost 3 bases and 2 bases, in that order; junction bases with no gene match: 3. In germline, CDR1 is LNHDA, CDR2 SQIVND (reference sequence). This CDR3 has 15 residues. CDR3 in amino acids: CASSMDRGLPYEQYF. DNA of the CDR3: TGTGCCAGTAGTATGGACAGGGGGCTTCCCTACGAGCAGTACTTC.

This rearrangement joins TRBV10-3 to TRBJ1-2, with D possibly matching TRBD1 (5 bases). The V end lost 6 bases, the J end lost 4 bases, and 9 bases lay between the germline ends. Looked up from germline, CDR1 is ENHRY and CDR2 is SYGVKD. This CDR3 has 12 amino acids. DNA for the CDR3: TGTGCCATCAGCCCACAGGCCTATGGCTACACCTTC. Its translation: CAISPQAYGYTF.

J is TRBJ2-3 and V is TRBV7-9, with D perhaps TRBD1 (7 bases). The ends were cut back, 3 bases at V and 1 base at J, with 11 bases in the middle. The CDR3 runs 15 residues. In germline, CDR1 is SEHNR, CDR2 FQNEAQ (reference sequence). The CDR3 reads CASSLGGTGTDTQYF. CDR3 bases: TGTGCCAGCAGCTTGGGCGGGACAGGCACAGATACGCAGTATTTT.

This clone was counted many times. The rearrangement uses TRBV5-1 and TRBJ2-7; D is uncertain. Trimming removed 1 base from V and 2 bases from J, with 10 bases in between. The germline V gene has CDR1 SGHRS and CDR2 YFSETQ. This CDR3 has 14 residues. The CDR3 region has the DNA TGCGCCAGCAGCTTGTTTGGAGAGACCTACGAGCAGTACTTC. As protein: CASSLFGETYEQYF.

This clone is deemed medium-sized. The chain combines TRBV7-8 with TRBJ1-5; 9 nucleotides agree with TRBD1. Germline trimming cut 4 bases from V and 7 bases from J; bases unmatched to any gene: 11. This CDR3 comprises 16 residues. The germline V gene has CDR1 SGHVS and CDR2 FQNEAQ. The CDR3 sequence: CASSSITGGSGQPQHF. The CDR3 DNA is TGTGCCAGCAGCTCCATCACAGGGGGCTCCGGACAGCCCCAGCATTTT.

About this clone itself: At one end, the junction sequence differs from germline, possibly due to a read error. The rearrangement links TRBV6-1 to TRBJ1-2; perhaps TRBD1 as D (6 bases). CDR3 size: 16 residues. Germline V CDR1 and CDR2: MNHNS, SASEGT. CDR3 in DNA: TGTGCCATCAGTGAGTCGAGAGGGAGGGGGAACTATGGCTACACCTTC. This gives the protein CAISESRGRGNYGYTF.

This clone has a single count. The chain joins TRBV4-1 to TRBJ2-5; maybe TRBD2 (6 bases). CDR1 MGHRA and CDR2 YSYEKL come from the germline V gene. The length of the CDR3 is 18 residues. V was shortened by 0 bases and J by 5 bases, with 22 bases between the two germline ends. CDR3 residues: CASSQDPPGAGLRETQYF. The CDR3 region has the DNA TGCGCCAGCAGCCAAGACCCCCCGGGCGCGGGGTTGCGGGAGACCCAGTACTTC.

The chain uses TRBV2 and TRBJ2-3; D perhaps matches TRBD2 (6 bases). The germline V gene encodes CDR1 SNHLY and CDR2 FYNNEI. Trimming took 8 bases from V and 6 from J, leaving 21 bases between them. CDR3 size: 15 residues. CDR3 DNA sequence: TGTGCCAGCGGGGGGATAGCGCCCGCGGGGGATACGCAGTATTTT. Its protein is CASGGIAPAGDTQYF.

The table lists this clone with a count of one. CDR3 in DNA: TGTGCCAGCAGCTTAGGGGGACTAGCGGGATTCGAGACCCAGTACTTC. Protein product: CASSLGGLAGFETQYF. The chain employs TRBV11-2 and TRBJ2-5, with 13 bases identical to TRBD2. With V trimmed by 1 base and J by 5 bases, 4 bases remained unmatched. Per germline, CDR1 SGHAT and CDR2 FQNNGV. The CDR3 contains 16 residues.

The J gene is TRBJ2-1, the V gene TRBV7-8; 9 nucleotides agree with TRBD2. The germline gives CDR1 SGHVS, CDR2 FQNEAQ. The trim removed 5 bases at V and 7 bases at J, leaving 9 bases unmatched. The CDR3 sequence is 15 residues long. The CDR3: CASSPRGLAVNEQFF. For the CDR3, the DNA is TGTGCCAGCAGCCCCCGGGGACTAGCCGTAAATGAGCAGTTCTTC.

The V and J genes are TRBV28 and TRBJ2-1, with TRBD2 as a possible D gene (6 bases). Trimming removed 6 bases from V and 11 bases from J, with 8 bases in between. Germline values: CDR1 MDHEN, CDR2 SYDVKM. This CDR3 spans 10 amino acids. The CDR3 sequence: CASRTSKQFF. The CDR3, as DNA: TGTGCCAGCAGGACTAGTAAGCAGTTCTTC.

The sample holds a few counts of this clone. This chain joins TRBV19 and TRBJ2-3; 10 positions agree with TRBD2. This CDR3 region has 15 residues. J was trimmed by 1 base and V by 11 bases; bases with no gene match: 9. Germline-derived CDR1 and CDR2 are LNHDA and SQIVND (reference sequence). The DNA of the CDR3 is TGTGCCTCAAGGGATGGGACTAGCGGCACAGATACGCAGTATTTT. This sequence encodes CASRDGTSGTDTQYF.

The chain couples TRBV5-5 to TRBJ1-1; 8 bases fit TRBD1. The germline CDR1 and CDR2 sequences are SGHKS and YYEKEE (reference sequence). V lost 0 bases to trimming and J lost 4 bases; unmatched junction nucleotides: 5. CDR3 length: 15 residues. CDR3 bases: TGTGCCAGCAGCTTGGTGGCGACAGGGGCCACTGAAGCTTTCTTT. This sequence encodes CASSLVATGATEAFF.

The CDR3 protein is CASSWGLAGGAYNEQFF. CDR3 in DNA: TGTGCCAGCAGTTGGGGACTAGCGGGAGGGGCCTACAATGAGCAGTTCTTC. The chain employs TRBV27 and TRBJ2-1; 16 nucleotides line up with TRBD2. V gave up 4 bases and J gave up 2 bases; unmatched junction bases: 2. Germline CDR1 MNHEY, CDR2 SMNVEV (reference sequence). This CDR3 has 17 residues.